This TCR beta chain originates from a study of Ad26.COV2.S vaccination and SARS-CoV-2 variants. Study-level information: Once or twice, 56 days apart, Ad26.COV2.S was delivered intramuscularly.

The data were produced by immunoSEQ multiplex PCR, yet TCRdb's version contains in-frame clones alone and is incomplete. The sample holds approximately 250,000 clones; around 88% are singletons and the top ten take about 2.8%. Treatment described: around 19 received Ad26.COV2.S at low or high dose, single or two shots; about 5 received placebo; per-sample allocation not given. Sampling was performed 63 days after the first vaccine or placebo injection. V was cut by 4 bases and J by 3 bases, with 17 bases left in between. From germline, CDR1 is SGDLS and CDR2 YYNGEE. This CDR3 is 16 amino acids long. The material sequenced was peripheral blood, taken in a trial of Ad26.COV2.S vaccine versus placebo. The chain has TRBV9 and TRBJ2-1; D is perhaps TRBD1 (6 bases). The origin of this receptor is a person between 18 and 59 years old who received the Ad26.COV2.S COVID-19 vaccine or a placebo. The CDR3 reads CASSYTFTGSYNEQFF. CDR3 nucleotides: TGTGCCAGCAGCTATACATTCACAGGGAGCTACAATGAGCAGTTCTTC. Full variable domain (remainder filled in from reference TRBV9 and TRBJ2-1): DSGVTQTPKHLITATGQRVTLRCSPRSGDLSVYWYQQSLDQGLQFLIQYYNGEERAKGNILERFSAQQFPDLHSELNLSSLELGDSALYFCASSYTFTGSYNEQFFGPGTRLTVL.